The 11 T cell receptor beta chains below all came from one sample that was sequenced in a study of T cell changes during pregnancy in multiple sclerosis. TCRdb's table, derived via immunoSEQ multiplex PCR, lists solely in-frame clones and lacks some. The repertoire holds tens of thousands of clones, with more than 85% as singletons. Sequenced material: peripheral blood, taken after pregnancy. These receptor sequences come from a female donor in good health, enrolled as a control in a pregnancy study.

This chain connects TRBV6-5 to TRBJ1-5; tentatively, D is TRBD1 (6 bases). Trimming took 0 bases from V and 6 from J, leaving 12 bases between them. The CDR3 has 15 residues. CDR1 is MNHEY and CDR2 is SVGAGI in the germline V gene. This chain's CDR3 is CASSYSGGAGQPQHF. CDR3 sequence (DNA): TGTGCCAGCAGTTACTCCGGGGGGGCAGGTCAGCCCCAGCATTTT.

V gene TRBV11-2 combines with J gene TRBJ2-7, with 10 nucleotides matching TRBD1. V trimming: 3 bases; J trimming: 0 bases; junction bases outside the gene matches: 8. The CDR3 has 17 residues. From germline, CDR1 is SGHAT and CDR2 FQNNGV. In DNA, the CDR3 is TGTGCCAGCAGCTTTACCCCCGGGACAGGGGACTCCTACGAGCAGTACTTC. This translates into CASSFTPGTGDSYEQYF. The full variable domain, its missing parts supplied by reference TRBV11-2 and TRBJ2-7, is EAGVAQSPRYKIIEKRQSVAFWCNPISGHATLYWYQQILGQGPKLLIQFQNNGVVDDSQLPKDRFSAERLKGVDSTLKIQPAKLEDSAVYLCASSFTPGTGDSYEQYFGPGTRLTVT.

This chain joins TRBV6-5 and TRBJ2-1, with D tentatively TRBD1 (5 bases). V gave up 0 bases and J gave up 9 bases, with 15 bases separating them. The CDR3 contains 15 residues. CDR1 MNHEY and CDR2 SVGAGI come from the germline V gene. The CDR3 region is CASSYSFQGLSEQFF. DNA of the CDR3: TGTGCCAGCAGTTACTCCTTTCAGGGCCTTTCTGAGCAGTTCTTC.

This sequence joins TRBV7-9 and TRBJ1-4, with a possible D match to TRBD1 (5 bases). CDR3 size: 12 residues. V was shortened by 3 bases and J by 7 bases, with 6 bases between the two germline ends. The germline V gene has CDR1 SEHNR and CDR2 FQNEAQ (reference sequence). The CDR3 DNA reads as TGTGCCAGCAGCTTTCAGGGTGAAAAACTGTTTTTT. Translation: CASSFQGEKLFF. Together with reference TRBV7-9 and TRBJ1-4, the CDR3 gives the full variable domain: DTGVSQNPRHKITKRGQNVTFRCDPISEHNRLYWYRQTLGQGPEFLTYFQNEAQLEKSRLLSDRFSAERPKGSFSTLEIQRTEQGDSAMYLCASSFQGEKLFFGSGTQLSVL.

The chain carries TRBV4-3 and TRBJ2-2, with 10 bases fitting TRBD1. J lost 10 bases, V lost 4 bases, and 3 bases had no gene match. The CDR3 runs to 13 residues. Germline V CDR1 and CDR2: LGHNA, YSLEER. The CDR3 nucleotides are TGCGCCAGCAGCCCGACAGGGGGCGAGGAGCTGTTTTTT. Amino acid sequence: CASSPTGGEELFF.

The gene calls are TRBV5-1 and TRBJ1-1, with TRBD1 identical over 7 bases. Germline lookup yields CDR1 SGHRS and CDR2 YFSETQ. The CDR3 extends over 13 amino acids. With V trimmed by 4 bases and J by 7 bases, 7 bases remained unmatched. In DNA form, the CDR3 reads TGCGCCAGCAGCGGCGGGACAGTGGATGAAGCTTTCTTT. Protein: CASSGGTVDEAFF.

This clone was detected once. V usage is TRBV7-8 and J usage is TRBJ1-3; tentatively, D is TRBD1 (6 bases). The CDR3 is 15 amino acids. The V end lost 4 bases, the J end lost 0 bases, and 10 bases lay between the germline ends. Germline CDR1 and CDR2: SGHVS and FQNEAQ. The CDR3 spells CASSSLGGSGNTIYF. The CDR3 bases are TGTGCCAGCAGCTCCTTAGGGGGCTCTGGAAACACCATATATTTT. Looking up the rest from reference TRBV7-8 and TRBJ1-3 gives the full variable domain: GAGVSQSPRYKVAKRGQDVALRCDPISGHVSLFWYQQALGQGPEFLTYFQNEAQLDKSGLPSDRFFAERPEGSVSTLKIQRTQQEDSAVYLCASSSLGGSGNTIYFGEGSWLTVV.

This chain connects TRBV7-9 to TRBJ1-2; the match to TRBD1 covers 7 bases. Trimming cost V 5 bases and J 6 bases; bases outside gene matches: 18. Germline loops: CDR1 SEHNR, CDR2 FQNEAQ (reference sequence). This CDR3 is 17 amino acids long. The chain's CDR3 is CASSPLAGTDRNHGYTF. The CDR3 nucleotides read TGTGCCAGCAGCCCCCTTGCTGGGACGGACAGGAACCATGGCTACACCTTC.

The rearrangement joins TRBV2 to TRBJ2-2; D is perhaps TRBD1 (5 bases). In germline, CDR1 is SNHLY, CDR2 FYNNEI. The CDR3 length is 12 residues. V lost 6 bases to trimming and J lost 6 bases, with 8 bases between them. In DNA form, the CDR3 reads TGTGCCAGCAGCAGGGAATCCGGGGAGCTGTTTTTT. It encodes CASSRESGELFF.

The genes are TRBV27 and TRBJ1-4; the D gene is possibly TRBD1 (5 bases). This CDR3 is 16 amino acids long. V was trimmed by 3 bases and J by 10 bases, leaving 21 bases between them. The germline CDR1 and CDR2 sequences are MNHEY and SMNVEV (reference sequence). The CDR3 bases are TGTGCCAGCAGTTTTGGGTCCGGGGGGATTCGGGGAAAACTGTTTTTT. Residues: CASSFGSGGIRGKLFF.

A single count supports this clone. The CDR3 DNA is TGTGCCAGCAGCGTACTCACCGGGGAGCTGTTTTTT. Its translation: CASSVLTGELFF. This chain uses TRBV9 with TRBJ2-2; D is undetermined. V was cut by 1 base and J by 4 bases, with 2 bases left in between. This CDR3 contains 12 residues. Germline CDR1 and CDR2: SGDLS and YYNGEE.